What follows is one T cell receptor (beta chain) and its context. What antigen it recognizes has not been identified. The junction departs from the called germline gene at one end, perhaps through a read error. The data were taken from a study of tumor-infiltrating lymphocytes in primary liver carcinoma (dated by TCRdb to between 2016 and 2019). Some background on the complete study: Of the five patients (three men and two women, aged 30 to 69 years), four had hepatocellular carcinoma and one had combined HCC and intrahepatic cholangiocarcinoma. The five patients had tumors staged T1-T3 N0M0, with maximum diameters ranging from about 4 to 11 cm. Each sample produced about 3.5 to 8 million productive TCRbeta reads, and read depth showed no significant difference between tissue types. TCRbeta repertoire sequencing, expression microarrays and whole-exome sequencing were combined in the study across five regions of each liver tumor, with adjacent normal tissue and blood also included. TCRbeta repertoire sequencing covered 35 or so specimens from 5 patients: some 25 tumor regions, 5 adjacent noncancerous liver tissues and 5 peripheral blood samples. To link TCRbeta repertoire diversity to the local molecular phenotype, the 25 or so tumor region samples were profiled with Agilent mRNA microarrays. Repertoires from technical replicates were highly reproducible, with mean shared-clone rates roughly 0.87 and correlation coefficients above 0.95.

The CDR3 starts with the cysteine, ends with the phenylalanine, and has 16 residues. Left in the record is the CDR3 DNA by itself, 48 bases read in frame from the first base. CDR1 SGHAT and CDR2 FQNNGV are derived from the germline V gene. A constant-region primer and ProtoScript II reverse transcriptase were used to reverse-transcribe TCRbeta-specific cDNA from roughly 500 ng total RNA. The TCRbeta libraries were prepared through three rounds of nested multiplex PCR following a slightly modified ARM-PCR procedure. The first two PCR rounds used multiplex TRBV1-TRBV30 forward primers with a Cbeta reverse primer, each for about 9 cycles. Sample barcodes and Illumina adapters were added in a final 25-cycle PCR with Deep VentR polymerase. Before sequencing, amplicons between 200 and 500 bp were purified from gel using a QIAquick gel extraction kit. An Illumina HiSeq 2500 was used to sequence the TCRbeta amplicons, generating 250-bp paired-end reads. Processing in the source paper ran as follows. Reads were quality-trimmed with Trimmomatic v0.33, and paired reads were merged with FLASH v1.2.11 to recover full CDR3 sequences. MiGEC v1.2.1b assigned V, D and J germline segments to the rearranged TCRbeta sequences. Clonotype statistics, along with Shannon-Wiener diversity indices, were calculated using VDJtools v1.0.0. Except for diversity analysis, only each sample's 250 most abundant clonotypes were used in subsequent analyses to reduce sampling bias. TCRdb cleaned the public reads at Q25 with fastp, built clones with MiXCR and kept in-frame beta chains. Rows are combined by CDR3 protein, so each entry shows the most common genes and DNA. The V and J calls, along with clone size, are taken from TCRdb and not from the paper's own processing. Within this sample are over 45,000 distinct CDR3 sequences, with about two thirds of them counted one time only. Less than 35% of the sample is taken by the ten largest.

Without any cell sorting, total RNA and DNA were co-extracted from about 20-30 mg of bulk tissue using the AllPrep DNA/RNA mini kit. Between November 2015 and March 2016, 5 or 6 patients in China with histopathologically diagnosed primary liver carcinoma had their tumors surgically resected. At the time of sampling, the patients were treatment-naive and had chronic HBV infection. Each tumor was sampled at five spatially separated regions: the superior, inferior, left-lateral and right-lateral poles and the tumor centre. Histology showed that every tumor sample contained more than 80% viable tumor cells. Each fresh piece of tumor and adjacent tissue was cut in two, with one half stored in RNAlater at -80 degrees C and the other half sent for histology. The paper's findings and limits, for the study overall: Only about 8-25% of top clones were found in all five regions of a tumor, suggesting spatial heterogeneity of tumor-infiltrating T cells. Comparison of CD4+ and CD8+ T cell repertoires was precluded by the use of bulk unsorted samples. Only a few patients were included in the study, and the authors note that the findings should be validated in a larger study. Pairs of tumor regions showed greater repertoire overlap (mean about 36%) than tumor-adjacent pairs (around 17%) or tumor-blood pairs (about 15%), which is consistent with antigen-driven expansion. Only the TCR beta chain was sequenced, which likely underestimates true repertoire diversity because unpaired alpha chains were not captured. Compared with blood, tumors had a significantly larger share of the repertoire taken up by the top 250 clones (p = 0.039).

Sequencing input: liver tumor tissue from sampling region 5. The sample's cell subset or site label, decoded: tumor region T5, tumor centre. The chain joins TRBV11-2 to TRBJ2-5, with TRBD2 identical over 8 junction bases. This receptor was obtained from a man aged 40-55 years with primary liver carcinoma and hepatitis B virus infection. The nucleotide sequence reads TGTGCCAGCAGCTTAGTCTCGGCTAGCGGGCAAAATACCCGGTACTTC. This is translated as CASSLVSASGQNTRYF.